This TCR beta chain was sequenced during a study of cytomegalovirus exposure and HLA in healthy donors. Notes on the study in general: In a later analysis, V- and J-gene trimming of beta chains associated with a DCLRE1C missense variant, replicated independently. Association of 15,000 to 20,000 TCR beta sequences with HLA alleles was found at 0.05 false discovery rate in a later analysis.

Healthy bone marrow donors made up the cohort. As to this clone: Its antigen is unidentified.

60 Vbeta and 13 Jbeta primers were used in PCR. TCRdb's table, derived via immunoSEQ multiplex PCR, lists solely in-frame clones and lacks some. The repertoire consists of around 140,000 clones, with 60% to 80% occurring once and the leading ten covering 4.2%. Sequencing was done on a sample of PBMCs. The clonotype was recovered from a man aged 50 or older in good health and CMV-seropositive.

The CDR3 loop reads CASSLWGQGSYEQYF. CDR3 nucleotides: TGTGCCAGCAGTTTATGGGGACAGGGTTCCTACGAGCAGTACTTC. This chain connects TRBV28 to TRBJ2-7; 9 bases are a match to TRBD1. This CDR3 comprises 15 residues. V lost 0 bases to trimming and J lost 1 base; unmatched junction nucleotides: 1. Germline CDR1 is MDHEN and CDR2 is SYDVKM.